A selection of T cell receptor beta chains follows, all from one sample in a study of blood T cell repertoires in COVID-19. Repertoires were generated with immunoSEQ multiplex PCR, while TCRdb's copy carries only in-frame clones and drops some. The sample holds roughly 160,000 clones, about 86% seen once. The sample consisted of peripheral blood. The receptor source for this set is a man between 18 and 35 years old with acute or convalescent COVID-19. The CDR3 runs from the conserved cysteine through the conserved F or W. The order of the fields is clone size, D gene, J gene, V gene, CDR3 DNA, CDR3 protein. A D gene is named only where the DNA matches it firmly. Expanded clones are given a class, and other clones once, few, many or no size at all.

clone size: -
D gene: -
J gene: TRBJ1-2
V gene: TRBV6-5
CDR3 DNA: TGTGCCAGCAGTTACGGGGCAAAACGGGGCTACACCTTC
CDR3 protein: CASSYGAKRGYTF

clone size: -
D gene: TRBD1
J gene: TRBJ2-7
V gene: TRBV5-1
CDR3 DNA: TGCGCCAGCAGCTTTGGGGGGACAGGGGCTTACGAGCAGTACTTC
CDR3 protein: CASSFGGTGAYEQYF

clone size: few
D gene: TRBD1
J gene: TRBJ2-1
V gene: TRBV6-5
CDR3 DNA: TGTGCCAGCAGTTTGGGGACAGTCCTCAATGAGCAGTTCTTC
CDR3 protein: CASSLGTVLNEQFF

clone size: -
D gene: -
J gene: TRBJ1-5
V gene: TRBV4-1
CDR3 DNA: TGCGCCAGCAGCCCGAGTCGATCGGACAGCAATTTCTGGCCCCAGCATTTT
CDR3 protein: CASSPSRSDSNFWPQHF

clone size: -
D gene: TRBD1
J gene: TRBJ1-1
V gene: TRBV12-3/TRBV12-4
CDR3 DNA: TGTGCCAGCCTGAACAGGGGCACTGAAGCTTTCTTT
CDR3 protein: CASLNRGTEAFF

clone size: -
D gene: -
J gene: TRBJ1-2
V gene: TRBV30
CDR3 DNA: TGTGCCTGGACCCCTTCCGGGACACCCTATGGCTACACCTTC
CDR3 protein: CAWTPSGTPYGYTF

clone size: -
D gene: TRBD2
J gene: TRBJ2-1
V gene: TRBV5-1
CDR3 DNA: TGCGCCAGCAGGCGTAGCGGGGGGGCTAACAATGAGCAGTTCTTC
CDR3 protein: CASRRSGGANNEQFF

clone size: -
D gene: -
J gene: TRBJ1-2
V gene: TRBV24-1
CDR3 DNA: TGTGCCACCAGTGACCCCGCGGGCCACTATGGCTACACCTTC
CDR3 protein: CATSDPAGHYGYTF

clone size: -
D gene: -
J gene: TRBJ1-5
V gene: TRBV27
CDR3 DNA: TGTGCCAGCAGTCCCGGACACGGCAATCAGCCCCAGCATTTT
CDR3 protein: CASSPGHGNQPQHF

clone size: -
D gene: TRBD1
J gene: TRBJ1-2
V gene: TRBV7-9
CDR3 DNA: TGTGCCAGCAGCTTAGTCCGACAGGGCTATGGCTACACCTTC
CDR3 protein: CASSLVRQGYGYTF

clone size: -
D gene: TRBD1
J gene: TRBJ1-6
V gene: TRBV2
CDR3 DNA: TGTGCCAGTGGACAGGGAGCCTCACCCCTCCACTTT
CDR3 protein: CASGQGASPLHF

clone size: -
D gene: -
J gene: TRBJ1-4
V gene: TRBV12-3/TRBV12-4
CDR3 DNA: TGTGCCAGCAGTTTAAGCCCCTATGAAAAACTGTTTTTT
CDR3 protein: CASSLSPYEKLFF

clone size: -
D gene: -
J gene: TRBJ2-3
V gene: TRBV24-1
CDR3 DNA: TGTGCCACCAGTGATTCATTAGGGGTGGGGACAGATACGCAGTATTTT
CDR3 protein: CATSDSLGVGTDTQYF

clone size: -
D gene: TRBD1
J gene: TRBJ1-1
V gene: TRBV5-1
CDR3 DNA: TGCGCCAGCCAAGGGGATAACAGGGGCCGGGGGACTGAAGCTTTCTTT
CDR3 protein: CASQGDNRGRGTEAFF

clone size: few
D gene: -
J gene: TRBJ1-1
V gene: TRBV5-4
CDR3 DNA: TGTGCCAGCAGCCCGACAGCTATGAACACTGAAGCTTTCTTT
CDR3 protein: CASSPTAMNTEAFF

clone size: -
D gene: TRBD2
J gene: TRBJ2-1
V gene: TRBV24-1
CDR3 DNA: TGTGCCACCAGTGAAGGGACTAGCATTTATGAGCAGTTCTTC
CDR3 protein: CATSEGTSIYEQFF

clone size: -
D gene: TRBD1
J gene: TRBJ1-5
V gene: TRBV7-2
CDR3 DNA: TGTGCCAGCAGCGTTAGGGGGCTAGGCAATCAGCCCCAGCATTTT
CDR3 protein: CASSVRGLGNQPQHF

clone size: -
D gene: TRBD1
J gene: TRBJ2-3
V gene: TRBV29-1
CDR3 DNA: TGCAGCGTTCCTACCCAGGGGGTGCGCACAGATACGCAGTATTTT
CDR3 protein: CSVPTQGVRTDTQYF

clone size: -
D gene: TRBD1
J gene: TRBJ1-4
V gene: TRBV10-1
CDR3 DNA: TGCGCCAGCAGTGAGTCGGGACAGGGGAGTGAAAAACTGTTTTTT
CDR3 protein: CASSESGQGSEKLFF

clone size: -
D gene: TRBD2
J gene: TRBJ2-2
V gene: TRBV5-1
CDR3 DNA: TGCGCCAGCAGCTTGACTAGCGGGGGTGGCACCGGGGAGCTGTTTTTT
CDR3 protein: CASSLTSGGGTGELFF